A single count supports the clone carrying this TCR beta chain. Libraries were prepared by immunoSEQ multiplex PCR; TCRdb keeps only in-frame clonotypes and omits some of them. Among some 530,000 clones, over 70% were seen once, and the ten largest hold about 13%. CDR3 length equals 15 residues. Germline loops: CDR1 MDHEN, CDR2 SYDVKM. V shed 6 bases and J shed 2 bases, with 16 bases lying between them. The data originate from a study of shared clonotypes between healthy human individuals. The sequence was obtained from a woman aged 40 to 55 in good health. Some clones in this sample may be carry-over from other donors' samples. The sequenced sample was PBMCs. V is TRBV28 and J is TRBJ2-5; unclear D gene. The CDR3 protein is CASSPPVGGQETQYF. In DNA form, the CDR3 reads TGTGCCAGCAGCCCCCCCGTGGGTGGGCAAGAGACCCAGTACTTC.